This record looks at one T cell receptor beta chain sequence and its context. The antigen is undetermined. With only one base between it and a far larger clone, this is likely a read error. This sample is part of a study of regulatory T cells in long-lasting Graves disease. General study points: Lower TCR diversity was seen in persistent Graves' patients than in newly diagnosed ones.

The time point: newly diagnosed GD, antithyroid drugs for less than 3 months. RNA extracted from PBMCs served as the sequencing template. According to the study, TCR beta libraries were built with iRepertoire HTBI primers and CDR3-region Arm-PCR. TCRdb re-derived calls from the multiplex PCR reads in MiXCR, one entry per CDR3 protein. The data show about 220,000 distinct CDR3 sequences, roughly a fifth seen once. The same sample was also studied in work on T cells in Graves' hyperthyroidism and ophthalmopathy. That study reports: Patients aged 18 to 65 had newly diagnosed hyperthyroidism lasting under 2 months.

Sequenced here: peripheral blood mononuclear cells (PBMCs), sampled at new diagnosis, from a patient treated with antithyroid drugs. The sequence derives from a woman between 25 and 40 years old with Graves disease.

CDR3 coding DNA: TGTGCCAGCAGTTTAGGGGGAAGTCGGAGGGAAAAACTGTTTTTT. Its protein is CASSLGGSRREKLFF. The chain has TRBV11-2 and TRBJ1-4, with D possibly being TRBD1 (6 bases). This CDR3 comprises 15 residues. The germline V gene has CDR1 SGHAT and CDR2 FQNNGV.